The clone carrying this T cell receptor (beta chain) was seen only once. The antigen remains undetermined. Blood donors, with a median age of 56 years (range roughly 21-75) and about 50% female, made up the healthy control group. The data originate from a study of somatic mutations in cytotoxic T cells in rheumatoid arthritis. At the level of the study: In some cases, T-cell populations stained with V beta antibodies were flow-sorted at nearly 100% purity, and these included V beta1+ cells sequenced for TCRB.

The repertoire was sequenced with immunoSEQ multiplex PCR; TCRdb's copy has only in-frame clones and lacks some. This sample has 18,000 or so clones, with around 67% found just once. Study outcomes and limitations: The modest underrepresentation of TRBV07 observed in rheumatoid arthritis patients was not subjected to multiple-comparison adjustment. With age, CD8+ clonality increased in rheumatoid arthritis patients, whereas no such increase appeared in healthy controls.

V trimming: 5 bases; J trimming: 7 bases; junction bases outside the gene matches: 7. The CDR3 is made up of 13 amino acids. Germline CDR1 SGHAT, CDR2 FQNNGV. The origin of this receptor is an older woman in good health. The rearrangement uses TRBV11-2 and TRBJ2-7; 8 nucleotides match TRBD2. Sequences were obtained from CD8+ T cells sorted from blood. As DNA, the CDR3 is TGTGCCAGCAGCCAGGCGGGGGGAAGGGAGCAGTACTTC. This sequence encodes CASSQAGGREQYF.